These 6 T cell receptor beta chains originate from one sample sequenced in a study of T cells in Graves' hyperthyroidism and ophthalmopathy (dated by TCRdb to about 2019). The method behind the library was multiplex PCR. Sequenced using an Illumina HiSeq 2000. Amplification of TCR beta CDR3 regions was carried out from RNA transcripts. The TCR CDR3 was subjected to a first round of RT-PCR using the HTBI primer set and the Qiagen OneStep RT-PCR kit. The raw public data were reprocessed by TCRdb itself: fastp quality trimming at Q25, MiXCR clonotype calling, in-frame beta chains only. A single entry per CDR3 protein holds the most common genes and DNA from its merged rows. For this sample there are 600,000 to 700,000 distinct CDR3 sequences; about 45% appear just once. The ten top clones hold less than 9.5% of the sample. Sequencing was carried out using peripheral blood or thyroid tissue (not recorded which). The source of these receptors is an adult man with Graves' disease, either hyperthyroidism or ophthalmopathy (not recorded which).

This rearrangement joins TRBV9 to TRBJ1-4; D is uncertain. This CDR3 is 14 amino acids long. V dropped 0 bases and J dropped 4 bases, with 7 bases sitting between them. Germline assignment: CDR1 SGDLS and CDR2 YYNGEE. The CDR3 DNA sequence: TGTGCCAGCAGCGTAGGACGGGATAATGAAAAACTGTTTTTT. As protein: CASSVGRDNEKLFF.

V usage is TRBV20-1 and J usage is TRBJ1-5; D not resolved. Trimming cost V 5 bases and J 0 bases, with 5 bases left between them. The CDR3 has 12 residues. Looked up from germline, CDR1 is DFQATT and CDR2 is SNEGSKA (reference sequence). CDR3 region: CSAADSNQPQHF. CDR3 bases: TGCAGTGCTGCAGATAGCAATCAGCCCCAGCATTTT.

The gene calls are TRBV11-2 and TRBJ1-1, with a weak D call TRBD1 (6 bases). V shed 4 bases and J shed 0 bases, with 12 bases lying between them. In germline, CDR1 is SGHAT, CDR2 FQNNGV. The CDR3 covers 15 residues. The CDR3: CASSSFTGLNTEAFF. In DNA form, the CDR3 reads TGTGCCAGCAGCTCGTTTACAGGGCTGAACACTGAAGCTTTCTTT.

This clonotype was recorded at least ten times. V and J are TRBV11-3 and TRBJ2-5; TRBD1 might be the D (6 bases). Trimming took 5 bases from V and 3 from J, leaving 7 bases between them. CDR1 is SGHNT and CDR2 is YENEEA in the germline V gene. This CDR3 has 12 amino acids. The CDR3 region is CASSHREETQYF. The CDR3 DNA reads as TGTGCCAGCAGCCACAGGGAAGAGACCCAGTACTTC.

In this sample, this clonotype turned up many times. In nucleotides, the CDR3 is TGTGCCAGCAGCTCGGGACAGGGAAATGAAAAACTGTTTTTT. Its translation is CASSSGQGNEKLFF. The chain links TRBV7-9 to TRBJ1-4; 9 bases line up with TRBD1. CDR3 size: 14 residues. The V gene end was trimmed by 4 bases and the J gene end by 5 bases; junction bases not matched to a gene: 2. Germline V gene lookup returns CDR1 SEHNR and CDR2 FQNEAQ (reference sequence).

The rearrangement joins TRBV20-1 to TRBJ2-7; 9 positions agree with TRBD1. This CDR3 has 15 residues. Germline CDR1 is DFQATT and CDR2 is SNEGSKA (reference sequence). The V and J ends lost 7 bases and 3 bases, in that order; junction bases with no gene match: 13. In nucleotides, the CDR3 is TGCAGTGTCACATTCGGGACAGGGACAGGCTACGAGCAGTACTTC. Encoded protein: CSVTFGTGTGYEQYF.